One and the same sample provided the 30 T cell receptor beta chains below, sequenced in a study of cytomegalovirus exposure and HLA in healthy donors. 60 Vbeta and 13 Jbeta primers were used in PCR. Using immunoSEQ multiplex PCR, the repertoire was profiled, and TCRdb retains in-frame clones only, with some absent. This table has 120,000 or so clones, about 74% appearing once. The specimen sequenced was PBMCs. Source of these receptors: a middle-aged woman in good health and CMV-seropositive.

This clone appeared a few times. This sequence joins TRBV5-4 and TRBJ2-4; tentatively, D is TRBD2 (5 bases). The CDR3 loop spans 13 amino acids. CDR1 and CDR2 from the germline V gene are SGHNT and YYREEE (reference sequence). Trimming removed 5 bases from V and 6 bases from J, with 12 bases in between. The CDR3 is CASSYGKSNIQYF. Written as DNA, the CDR3 is TGTGCCAGCAGTTACGGGAAGTCAAACATTCAGTACTTC.

V usage is TRBV5-1 and J usage is TRBJ1-5; D is uncertain. V lost 0 bases and J lost 3, with 4 bases in between. The CDR3 has 13 residues. Per the germline V gene, CDR1 is SGHRS and CDR2 is YFSETQ. The CDR3 coding sequence is TGCGCCAGCAGCTTGGCAGTCAATCAGCCCCAGCATTTT. This translates into CASSLAVNQPQHF.

The chain uses TRBV5-8 and TRBJ1-6; 8 bases agree with TRBD1. V dropped 2 bases and J dropped 4; count of bases not matched to a gene: 2. The CDR3 is 15 residues long. Germline lookup yields CDR1 SGHTS and CDR2 YDEGEE. In DNA, the CDR3 is TGTGCCAGCAGCTTTACAGGGGGGTATAATTCACCCCTCCACTTT. It specifies CASSFTGGYNSPLHF.

As DNA, the CDR3 is TGTGCCAGTAGTTGGGGGGACAGGGACTCCTACGAGCAGTACTTC. Protein product: CASSWGDRDSYEQYF. The gene calls are TRBV19 and TRBJ2-7; 9 bases are a match to TRBD1. Trimming cost V 5 bases and J 0 bases; bases outside gene matches: 5. CDR3 length: 15 amino acids. The germline CDR1 and CDR2 sequences are LNHDA and SQIVND (reference sequence).

This chain uses TRBV7-2 with TRBJ2-7; TRBD2 aligns across 14 bases. The CDR3 contains 15 residues. Germline V gene data show CDR1 as SGHTA and CDR2 as FQGNSA. V shed 5 bases and J 8 bases; nucleotides not matched to a gene: 8. CDR3 residues: CASSRGTSGGYKQYF. CDR3 DNA sequence: TGTGCCAGCAGCCGCGGGACTAGCGGGGGCTATAAGCAGTACTTC.

The chain links TRBV29-1 to TRBJ1-1, with D perhaps TRBD1 (5 bases). Looked up from germline, CDR1 is SQVTM and CDR2 is ANQGSEA. The CDR3 covers 12 residues. V lost 8 bases to trimming and J lost 5 bases, with 15 bases between them. Here the CDR3 reads CSITEGQTEAFF. The CDR3 DNA reads TGCAGCATAACGGAGGGGCAAACTGAAGCTTTCTTT.

The chain uses TRBV19 and TRBJ2-1; 11 bases match TRBD2. The CDR3 extends over 12 amino acids. The germline V gene encodes CDR1 LNHDA and CDR2 SQIVND (reference sequence). Losses at the gene ends were 6 bases for V and 14 bases for J; bases not matched to a gene: 6. The CDR3 sequence: CASSPLAGAKFF. The CDR3 bases are TGTGCCAGTAGCCCACTAGCGGGGGCAAAGTTCTTC.

The chain has TRBV30 and TRBJ1-4, with TRBD1 matching 9 bases. There are 14 residues in the CDR3. The germline gives CDR1 GTSNPN, CDR2 SVGIG (reference sequence). The ends lost 3 bases at V and 9 bases at J; junction bases unmatched: 8. The chain's CDR3 is CAWSSLDRGKKLFF. The DNA of the CDR3 is TGTGCCTGGAGCTCTTTGGACAGGGGTAAAAAACTGTTTTTT.

The V and J genes are TRBV5-1 and TRBJ1-1, with 8 bases fitting TRBD1. J lost 3 bases, V lost 3 bases, and 7 bases had no gene match. Germline CDR1 is SGHRS and CDR2 is YFSETQ. This CDR3 has 15 residues. The CDR3 DNA sequence: TGCGCCAGCAGCTCGCAGGGGGCAATAGACACTGAAGCTTTCTTT. Amino acid sequence: CASSSQGAIDTEAFF.

The CDR3 region has the DNA TGTGCCAGCAGTTATCGGGGGAATGAGCAGTTCTTC. This codes for CASSYRGNEQFF. The J gene is TRBJ2-1, the V gene TRBV27; D perhaps matches TRBD2 (6 bases). CDR3 length: 12 residues. Germline V gene data show CDR1 as MNHEY and CDR2 as SMNVEV (reference sequence). The V end lost 4 bases, the J end lost 7 bases, and 8 bases lay between the germline ends.

The chain joins TRBV5-1 to TRBJ2-5; D is perhaps TRBD2 (5 bases). V was clipped by 3 bases and J by 1 base, with 13 bases between them. CDR3 length equals 15 residues. Germline V gene lookup returns CDR1 SGHRS and CDR2 YFSETQ. The CDR3 here is CASSSPGGPQETQYF. The CDR3, as DNA: TGCGCCAGCAGCTCCCCAGGCGGGCCCCAAGAGACCCAGTACTTC.

The chain is built from TRBV6-1 and TRBJ2-7, with a weak D call TRBD2 (6 bases). This CDR3 is 15 amino acids long. V was trimmed by 3 bases and J by 2 bases, leaving 14 bases between them. CDR1 and CDR2 from the germline V gene are MNHNS and SASEGT. CDR3 sequence: CASSDLGGAAYEQYF. Here the CDR3 DNA reads TGTGCCAGCAGTGACTTGGGCGGGGCAGCCTACGAGCAGTACTTC.

This clone was seen just once. The chain combines TRBV7-8 with TRBJ2-2, with D maybe TRBD2 (7 bases). V lost 5 bases and J 7 bases, leaving 26 bases between the germline ends. This CDR3 is built from 18 residues. Per germline, CDR1 SGHVS and CDR2 FQNEAQ. This chain's CDR3 is CASSLSGLGRLGGGELFF. CDR3 sequence (DNA): TGTGCCAGCAGCCTGAGCGGACTAGGGCGCTTAGGGGGCGGGGAGCTGTTTTTT.

In this sample, this clone turned up a few times. The chain has TRBV30 and TRBJ2-5, with TRBD2 identical over 8 bases. The end of the DNA is better explained by TRBJ2-7, so the J call may be wrong. Germline-derived CDR1 and CDR2 are GTSNPN and SVGIG (reference sequence). The CDR3 extends over 15 amino acids. For the CDR3, the DNA is TGTGCCTGGAGCAGGGGTGTAGCGGGGTCCTACGAGCAGTACTTC. Translating it yields CAWSRGVAGSYEQYF.

The V call is TRBV7-2, the J call TRBJ1-5; D remains ambiguous. Germline V gene lookup returns CDR1 SGHTA and CDR2 FQGNSA. The CDR3 covers 15 residues. Trimming removed 2 bases at V and 0 bases at J, with 8 bases between. Here the CDR3 DNA reads TGTGCCAGCAGCTTATCAGATTATAGCAATCAGCCCCAGCATTTT. It encodes CASSLSDYSNQPQHF.

The chain recombines TRBV6-1 with TRBJ2-1; 9 nucleotides align to TRBD2. The CDR3 runs to 16 residues. V lost 4 bases and J lost 7; bases outside the gene matches: 11. Germline V lookup: CDR1 MNHNS, CDR2 SASEGT. CDR3: CASSGNPGTSMNEQFF. CDR3 DNA: TGTGCCAGCAGTGGAAATCCCGGGACTAGCATGAATGAGCAGTTCTTC.

This clone appeared a few times. The V and J genes are TRBV5-8 and TRBJ1-6, with 9 bases lining up with TRBD1. CDR1 is SGHTS and CDR2 is YDEGEE in the germline V gene. Trimming at V came to 4 bases and at J to 6 bases, leaving 11 bases not matched to a gene. CDR3 length equals 17 residues. For the CDR3, the DNA is TGTGCCAGCAGCCTCGGACAGGGGAAGTACTCTAATTCACCCCTCCACTTT. It encodes CASSLGQGKYSNSPLHF.

The chain employs TRBV9 and TRBJ2-7, with D hard to call. The CDR3 is 13 residues long. Germline-derived CDR1 and CDR2 are SGDLS and YYNGEE. Between the trimmed V and J ends, which lost 0 bases and 7 bases, there was a span of 11 bases. CDR3 residues: CASSVALAAEQYF. Written as DNA, the CDR3 is TGTGCCAGCAGCGTAGCGCTGGCGGCGGAGCAGTACTTC.

This chain uses TRBV10-3 with TRBJ2-7, with 10 bases fitting TRBD1. The CDR3 is 14 residues long. V dropped 6 bases and J dropped 5; count of bases not matched to a gene: 7. Germline V gene lookup returns CDR1 ENHRY and CDR2 SYGVKD. The CDR3 protein is CAISASGQGHEQYF. DNA of the CDR3: TGTGCCATCAGCGCATCGGGACAGGGGCACGAGCAGTACTTC.

This clone was detected once. This rearrangement joins TRBV5-1 to TRBJ1-1; 7 nucleotides align to TRBD1. This CDR3 has 14 residues. The germline CDR1 and CDR2 sequences are SGHRS and YFSETQ. Trimming removed 0 bases from V and 4 bases from J; junction bases left unmatched: 3. DNA of the CDR3: TGCGCCAGCAGCTTGGAGGGGGCGGGCACTGAAGCTTTCTTT. Amino acid sequence: CASSLEGAGTEAFF. The variable domain in full, with the rest retrieved from reference TRBV5-1 and TRBJ1-1, is KAGVTQTPRYLIKTRGQQVTLSCSPISGHRSVSWYQQTPGQGLQFLFEYFSETQRNKGNFPGRFSGRQFSNSRSEMNVSTLELGDSALYLCASSLEGAGTEAFFGQGTRLTVV.

V and J are TRBV2 and TRBJ2-7; TRBD1 matches 8 bases. J was trimmed by 4 bases and V by 11 bases; bases with no gene match: 10. The CDR3 contains 13 residues. Per germline, CDR1 SNHLY and CDR2 FYNNEI. CDR3 nucleotides: TGTGCCGTTCGACAGGGGCTCCCTTACGAGCAGTACTTC. This sequence encodes CAVRQGLPYEQYF.

V gene TRBV7-2 combines with J gene TRBJ2-3, with D tentatively TRBD1 (5 bases). Germline CDR1 is SGHTA and CDR2 is FQGNSA. Trimming took off 1 base at V and 1 base at J, with 9 bases between the two ends. This CDR3 is built from 15 residues. CDR3 bases: TGTGCCAGCAGCTTAGTCGGCAGGGGCACAGATACGCAGTATTTT. It yields the protein CASSLVGRGTDTQYF. The full variable domain, completed using reference TRBV7-2 and TRBJ2-3, is GAGVSQSPSNKVTEKGKDVELRCDPISGHTALYWYRQSLGQGLEFLIYFQGNSAPDKSGLPSDRFSAERTGGSVSTLTIQRTQQEDSAVYLCASSLVGRGTDTQYFGPGTRLTVL.

V and J are TRBV30 and TRBJ1-3, with 7 bases that match TRBD1. The junction had 5 bases not matched to a gene; V was cut back by 5 bases and J by 4 bases. CDR1 is GTSNPN and CDR2 is SVGIG in the germline V gene (reference sequence). The CDR3 spans 13 residues. CDR3 nucleotides: TGTGCCTGGCGCAGGACAGGAGGAAACACCATATATTTT. It translates to CAWRRTGGNTIYF.

The V gene is TRBV5-6, the J gene TRBJ2-5; 11 bases match TRBD2. The CDR3 extends over 17 amino acids. Looked up from germline, CDR1 is SGHDT and CDR2 is YYEEEE. V dropped 4 bases and J dropped 5; count of bases not matched to a gene: 13. The CDR3 is CASSARLTSGAWETQYF. The CDR3 nucleotides are TGTGCCAGCAGCGCGAGACTGACTAGCGGGGCTTGGGAGACCCAGTACTTC.

V usage is TRBV7-9 and J usage is TRBJ2-7; 7 nucleotides align to TRBD1. With V trimmed by 5 bases and J by 3 bases, 7 bases remained unmatched. From germline, CDR1 is SEHNR and CDR2 FQNEAQ (reference sequence). CDR3 size: 14 residues. CDR3 sequence (DNA): TGTGCCAGCAGCCCGGGACAGAGACTCTACGAGCAGTACTTC. Translation gives CASSPGQRLYEQYF.

Only a few counts were recorded for this clone. The V call is TRBV4-1, the J call TRBJ2-2; 9 positions agree with TRBD2. Germline-derived CDR1 and CDR2 are MGHRA and YSYEKL. The ends lost 1 base at V and 4 bases at J; junction bases unmatched: 10. The CDR3 runs to 18 residues. The CDR3 protein is CASSQGGLAGVGTGELFF. The CDR3 DNA sequence: TGCGCCAGCAGCCAAGGGGGGTTAGCGGGAGTCGGCACCGGGGAGCTGTTTTTT.

The rearrangement uses TRBV4-1 and TRBJ2-2; D may be TRBD2 (5 bases). Trimming removed 0 bases from V and 7 bases from J, with 9 bases in between. There are 14 residues in the CDR3. Germline loops: CDR1 MGHRA, CDR2 YSYEKL. DNA for the CDR3: TGCGCCAGCAGCCAAGAGGGAGCATTCGGGGAGCTGTTTTTT. As protein: CASSQEGAFGELFF.

The V call is TRBV5-1, the J call TRBJ2-5, with 9 bases lining up with TRBD1. Trimming at V came to 4 bases and at J to 1 base, leaving 5 bases not matched to a gene. The CDR3 has 15 residues. The V gene's germline CDR1 is SGHRS and CDR2 YFSETQ. The CDR3 nucleotides read TGCGCCAGCAGCCAAGGACAGGGGCCCCAAGAGACCCAGTACTTC. This gives the protein CASSQGQGPQETQYF.

The chain links TRBV2 to TRBJ1-2; 8 bases agree with TRBD1. CDR1 is SNHLY, CDR2 FYNNEI, per germline. This CDR3 region has 15 residues. Losses at the gene ends were 4 bases for V and 4 bases for J; bases not matched to a gene: 8. In nucleotides, the CDR3 is TGTGCCAGCAGTGGTGGACAGGGCCAGATCTATGGCTACACCTTC. Translated: CASSGGQGQIYGYTF. The variable domain in full, completed from reference TRBV2 and TRBJ1-2, reads EPEVTQTPSHQVTQMGQEVILRCVPISNHLYFYWYRQILGQKVEFLVSFYNNEISEKSEIFDDQFSVERPDGSNFTLKIRSTKLEDSAMYFCASSGGQGQIYGYTFGSGTRLTVV.

The chain is built from TRBV10-1 and TRBJ2-7; D is unclear. The V gene lost 3 bases and the J gene lost 0 bases, with 3 bases spanning the gap. The germline CDR1 and CDR2 sequences are WNHNN and SYGVQD (reference sequence). CDR3 length: 12 amino acids. CDR3: CASSDNSYEQYF. DNA for the CDR3: TGCGCCAGCAGTGACAACTCCTACGAGCAGTACTTC.